One sample yielded the 7 T cell receptor beta chains listed below, sequenced in a study of regulatory and conventional T cells in RAG deficiency. Assay: immunoSEQ multiplex PCR; the TCRdb copy retains only in-frame clones and omits some. The repertoire has about 8,500 clones, approximately 80% of them found once; the top ten carry 30% to 40%. The same sample was also studied in work on regulatory T cells. This second study says: The primer mix had 52 TRBV and 13 TRBJ primers.

Specimen: CD8+ T cells sorted from blood. Every receptor here comes from a human donor in good health.

The chain couples TRBV4-1 to TRBJ2-7, with 9 positions matching TRBD2. This CDR3 contains 15 residues. Germline V gene data show CDR1 as MGHRA and CDR2 as YSYEKL. Trimming removed 4 bases from V and 7 bases from J; junction bases left unmatched: 11. CDR3 nucleotides: TGCGCCAGCAGCCCAGGCCTGCGGGGGGGAGATGAGCAGTACTTC. This gives the protein CASSPGLRGGDEQYF.

The rearrangement joins TRBV7-9 to TRBJ1-5, with TRBD1 matching 7 bases. Trimming removed 4 bases from V and 3 bases from J; junction bases left unmatched: 3. Germline-derived CDR1 and CDR2 are SEHNR and FQNEAQ (reference sequence). CDR3 length: 14 residues. The CDR3 DNA is TGTGCCAGCAGCTACGGGACAGTCAATCAGCCCCAGCATTTT. This codes for CASSYGTVNQPQHF.

CDR3 sequence: CASRETGDLYNSPLHF. The CDR3 nucleotides are TGTGCCAGTAGGGAGACAGGGGACCTTTATAATTCACCCCTCCACTTT. This chain uses TRBV19 with TRBJ1-6, with 8 bases that match TRBD1. The CDR3 runs to 16 residues. V gave up 6 bases and J gave up 4 bases; unmatched junction bases: 8. Germline assignment: CDR1 LNHDA and CDR2 SQIVND (reference sequence).

Comment on this clone: Other DNA sequences of this sample code for an identical CDR3. This chain uses TRBV9 with TRBJ1-1; 10 nucleotides line up with TRBD1. The V gene's germline CDR1 is SGDLS and CDR2 YYNGEE. The CDR3 contains 15 residues. V was clipped by 2 bases and J by 2 bases; unmatched bases: 3. In DNA, the CDR3 is TGTGCCAGCAGCGTCGGGACAGGGGCTAACACTGAAGCTTTCTTT. Amino acids: CASSVGTGANTEAFF.

This clone came up a few times. The CDR3 DNA sequence: TGTGCCAGCAGCTCTGACACCTACGAGCAGTACTTC. It codes for CASSSDTYEQYF. The gene calls are TRBV7-9 and TRBJ2-7; D is unclear. This CDR3 contains 12 residues. Trimming cost V 4 bases and J 2 bases, with 6 bases left between them. Germline V gene lookup returns CDR1 SEHNR and CDR2 FQNEAQ (reference sequence).

The rearrangement uses TRBV5-4 and TRBJ2-7; a possible D gene is TRBD1 (5 bases). Trimming left V 2 bases short and J 5 bases short, with 11 bases between. Per the germline V gene, CDR1 is SGHNT and CDR2 is YYREEE (reference sequence). This CDR3 region has 13 residues. The CDR3 loop reads CASSLFQGHEQYF. The CDR3 DNA reads TGTGCCAGCAGCTTATTCCAGGGCCACGAGCAGTACTTC.

The rearrangement links TRBV30 to TRBJ2-3; 10 positions match TRBD2. V lost 4 bases to trimming and J lost 8 bases; unmatched junction nucleotides: 9. Germline assignment: CDR1 GTSNPN and CDR2 SVGIG (reference sequence). CDR3 length: 14 amino acids. CDR3 bases: TGTGCCTGGAATAAAGCGGGGGGGCCTGCTACGCAGTATTTT. Protein product: CAWNKAGGPATQYF.